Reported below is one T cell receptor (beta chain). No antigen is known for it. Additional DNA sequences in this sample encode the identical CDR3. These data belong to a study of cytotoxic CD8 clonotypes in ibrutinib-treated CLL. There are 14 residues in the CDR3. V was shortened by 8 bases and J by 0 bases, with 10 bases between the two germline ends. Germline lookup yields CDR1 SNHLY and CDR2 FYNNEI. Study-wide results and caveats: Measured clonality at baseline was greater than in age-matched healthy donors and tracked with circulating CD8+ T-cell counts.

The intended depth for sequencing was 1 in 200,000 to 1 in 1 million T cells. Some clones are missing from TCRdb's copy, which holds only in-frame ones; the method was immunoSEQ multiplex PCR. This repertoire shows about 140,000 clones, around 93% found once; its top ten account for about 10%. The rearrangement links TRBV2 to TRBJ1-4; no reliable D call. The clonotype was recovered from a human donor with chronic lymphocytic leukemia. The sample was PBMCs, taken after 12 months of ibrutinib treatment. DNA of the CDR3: TGTGCCAGCCGGGCCGTTGCAACTAATGAAAAACTGTTTTTT. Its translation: CASRAVATNEKLFF.